This T cell receptor beta chain is drawn from a study of blood T cell repertoires in COVID-19. Authors' processing steps: Estimates of nucleated cell counts were drawn from the amplification of reference gene primers. TCRdb's table, derived via immunoSEQ multiplex PCR, lists solely in-frame clones and lacks some. V, J and clone size are taken as reported in that table, and D and trimming were inferred from the DNA itself. The data show around 200,000 clones, around 86% seen once. The germline gives CDR1 MNHEY, CDR2 SMNVEV (reference sequence). Between the trimmed V and J ends, which lost 0 bases and 1 base, there was a span of 13 bases. This CDR3 contains 18 residues.

Sequencing was done on a sample of PBMCs or T cells enriched from blood (not recorded which). This chain uses TRBV27 with TRBJ2-6, with D perhaps TRBD1 (6 bases). This clonotype was obtained from a woman between 40 and 50 years old with acute COVID-19. CDR3 in amino acids: CASSLSRTVGSGANVLTF. In DNA, the CDR3 is TGTGCCAGCAGTTTATCTCGGACAGTTGGGTCTGGGGCCAACGTCCTGACTTTC.